This T cell receptor beta chain is drawn from a study of neurological immune-mediated disorders. Study conclusions and caveats: No CDR3 amino acid sequences recurred among expanded clones across subjects, suggesting private repertoires in all groups.

CDR3 size: 12 residues. The germline V and J ends were trimmed by 3 bases and 4 bases, with 4 bases remaining between them. In this sample, this clonotype turned up many times. Its antigen is as yet unknown. The cDNA came from 5'RACE, which used 10-nucleotide random UMIs. TCRdb ran MiXCR on the 5' RACE reads and lists one entry per CDR3 protein. The profile shows about 18,000 distinct CDR3 sequences, 14% of them singletons. The source is a woman aged 60 to 75 with HTLV-1-associated myelopathy (HAM/TSP). The material sequenced was CD4+ T cells from blood. The chain uses TRBV12-3 or TRBV12-4 and TRBJ1-5; D remains ambiguous. The CDR3 region has the DNA TGTGCCAGCAGTTTCGGGAATCAGCCCCAGCATTTT. As protein: CASSFGNQPQHF.